The clone carrying this T cell receptor beta chain has a count of ten or more. As yet, its antigen is unknown. The data derive from a study of Graves' ophthalmopathy and Graves' hyperthyroidism. The study, taken as a whole, reports: Thyroid clonotypes that were expanded above 0.001 frequency mostly also appeared in blood. A 13-signature model separated ophthalmopathy from stable hyperthyroidism, approximately 87% sensitivity, about 81% specificity.

Ophthalmopathy donors were characterized by moderate-to-severe activity, CAS of at least 3, NOSPECS of at least 4, and duration under 3 months. For repertoire sequencing, the TCR beta CDR3 regions were amplified from RNA transcripts. HTBI primers primed a first-round RT-PCR, and a second-round multiplex PCR followed. Each CDR3 protein is one row after TCRdb ran MiXCR on the multiplex PCR reads. Here the sample spans fewer than 600,000 distinct CDR3 sequences, approximately 15% being singletons. Sequencing used blood. The receptor's source is a woman aged 25 to 45 with Graves' ophthalmopathy.

In DNA, the CDR3 is TGTGCCAGTAGTATTGGTAAGAACACTGAAGCTTTCTTT. Translated, it gives CASSIGKNTEAFF. The rearrangement joins TRBV19 to TRBJ1-1; D not resolved. Between the trimmed V and J ends, which lost 3 bases and 1 base, there was a span of 6 bases. Germline CDR1 LNHDA, CDR2 SQIVND (reference sequence). This CDR3 region has 13 residues. Full variable domain (rest looked up from reference TRBV19 and TRBJ1-1): DGGITQSPKYLFRKEGQNVTLSCEQNLNHDAMYWYRQDPGQGLRLIYYSQIVNDFQKGDIAEGYSVSREKKESFPLTVTSAQKNPTAFYLCASSIGKNTEAFFGQGTRLTVV.